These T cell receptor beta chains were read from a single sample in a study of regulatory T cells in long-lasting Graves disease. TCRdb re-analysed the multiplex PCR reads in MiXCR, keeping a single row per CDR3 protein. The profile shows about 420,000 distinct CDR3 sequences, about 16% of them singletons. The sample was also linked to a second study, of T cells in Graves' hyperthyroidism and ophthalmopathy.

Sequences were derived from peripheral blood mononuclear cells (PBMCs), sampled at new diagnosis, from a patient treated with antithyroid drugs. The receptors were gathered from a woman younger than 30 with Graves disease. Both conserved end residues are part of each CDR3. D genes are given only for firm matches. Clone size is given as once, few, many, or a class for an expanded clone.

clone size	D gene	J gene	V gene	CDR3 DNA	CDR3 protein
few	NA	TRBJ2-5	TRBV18	TGTGCCAGCTCACCAACACCGACTAGTCTGGAGACCCAGTACTTC	CASSPTPTSLETQYF
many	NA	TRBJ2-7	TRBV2	TGTGCCAGCAGTACACGAGGTGGAGGGCGCTTGAGATACGAGCAGTACTTC	CASSTRGGGRLRYEQYF
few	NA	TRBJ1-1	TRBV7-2	TGTGCCAGCAGCTTCGGAAGGTCCAACACTGAAGCTTTCTTT	CASSFGRSNTEAFF
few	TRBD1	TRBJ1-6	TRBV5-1	TGCGCCAGCAGCCCCGGGACAGGGGGTTCACCCCTCCACTTT	CASSPGTGGSPLHF
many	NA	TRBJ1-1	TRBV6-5	TGTGCCAGCAGTTACCGCGCCGGGGGCACTGAAGCTTTCTTT	CASSYRAGGTEAFF
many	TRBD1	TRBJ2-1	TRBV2	TGTGCCAGCAGTGGGTGGGACAGGTCCTACAATGAGCAGTTCTTC	CASSGWDRSYNEQFF
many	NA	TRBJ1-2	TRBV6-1	TGTGCCAGCAGTGAAGCGGGACAACATTCTATGAGCTACACCTTC	CASSEAGQHSMSYTF
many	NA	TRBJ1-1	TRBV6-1	TGTGCCACTTTTACCCTCCAACTCATGAACACTGAAGCTTTCTTT	CATFTLQLMNTEAFF
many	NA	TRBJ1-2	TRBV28	TGTGCCAGCGCAGCGGGAGATGGCTACACCTTC	CASAAGDGYTF
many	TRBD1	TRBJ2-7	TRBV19	TGTGCCAGTAGCCCTTCTACAGGGGGGTACGAGCAGTACTTC	CASSPSTGGYEQYF